This T cell receptor beta chain was retrieved from a study of T cell repertoires in cytomegalovirus infection. Overall study context: Public TCR beta signatures were indicative of both CMV infection and a matching HLA type. Study-level findings and limits: Predominance within the ex vivo response was attributable to HLA-C-restricted CMV-specific TCR beta clonotypes. Identification of carriers of CMV plus the relevant HLA was achieved through cumulative public TCR beta family frequency.

CDR1 is LNHDA and CDR2 is SQIVND in the germline V gene (reference sequence). The CDR3 spans 12 residues. Trimming pared 8 bases from V and 5 bases from J, leaving 7 bases between. Concerning this clonotype itself: Its antigen is as yet unknown.

In TCRdb, the reads were re-called with MiXCR into one record per CDR3 protein. This table has about 190,000 distinct CDR3 sequences, more than 9% appearing once. This clonotype was sampled from a human donor in good health (CMV status not recorded). Some clones in this sample may be carry-over from other donors' samples. Sample: PBMCs. The chain is built from TRBV19 and TRBJ2-6; no clear D gene. CDR3 sequence (DNA): TGTGCCAGTCGGTCATGGGCCAACGTCCTGACTTTC. This sequence encodes CASRSWANVLTF.